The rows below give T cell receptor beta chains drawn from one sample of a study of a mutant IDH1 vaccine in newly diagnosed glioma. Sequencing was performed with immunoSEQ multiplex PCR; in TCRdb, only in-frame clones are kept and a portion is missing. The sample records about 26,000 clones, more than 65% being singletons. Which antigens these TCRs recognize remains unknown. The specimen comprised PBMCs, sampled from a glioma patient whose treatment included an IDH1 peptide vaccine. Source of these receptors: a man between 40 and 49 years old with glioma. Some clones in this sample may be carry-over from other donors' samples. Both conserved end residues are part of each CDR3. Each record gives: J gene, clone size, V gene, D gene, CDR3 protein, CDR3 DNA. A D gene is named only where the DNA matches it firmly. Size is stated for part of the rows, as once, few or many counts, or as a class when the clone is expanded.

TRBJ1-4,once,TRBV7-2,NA,CASSLGPNNEKLFF,TGTGCCAGCAGCTTAGGGCCGAATAATGAAAAACTGTTTTTT
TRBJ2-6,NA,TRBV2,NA,CASSVFQIFSGANVLTF,TGTGCCAGCAGTGTGTTTCAGATTTTCTCTGGGGCCAACGTCCTGACTTTC
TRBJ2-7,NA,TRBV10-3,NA,CAISAGDYEQYF,TGTGCCATCTCGGCAGGGGACTACGAGCAGTACTTC
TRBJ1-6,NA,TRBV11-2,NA,CASSSDLRNSPLHF,TGTGCCAGCAGCTCTGACTTACGGAATTCACCCCTCCACTTT
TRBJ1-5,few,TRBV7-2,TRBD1,CASSSRQGLQPQHF,TGTGCCAGCAGCTCCAGACAGGGATTACAGCCCCAGCATTTT
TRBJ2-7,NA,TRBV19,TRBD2,CASSREGIHEQYF,TGTGCCAGTTCCAGGGAGGGGATACACGAGCAGTACTTC
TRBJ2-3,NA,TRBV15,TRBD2,CATSRFGGELIDTQYF,TGTGCCACCAGCAGATTCGGGGGGGAATTAATAGATACGCAGTATTTT
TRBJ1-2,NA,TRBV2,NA,CASSVTGSYGYTF,TGTGCCAGCAGTGTCACAGGGAGCTATGGCTACACCTTC
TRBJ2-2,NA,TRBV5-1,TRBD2,CASSLLSGGGGTGELFF,TGCGCCAGCAGCTTGCTTAGCGGGGGCGGAGGCACCGGGGAGCTGTTTTTT
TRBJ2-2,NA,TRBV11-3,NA,CASGRTNTGELFF,TGTGCCTCGGGACGGACTAACACCGGGGAGCTGTTTTTT
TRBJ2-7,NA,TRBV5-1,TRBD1,CASSLGAGGRTYEQYF,TGCGCCAGCAGCTTGGGGGCAGGGGGTAGAACCTACGAGCAGTACTTC
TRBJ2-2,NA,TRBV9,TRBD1,CASSVDRVTGELFF,TGTGCCAGCAGCGTCGACAGGGTCACCGGGGAGCTGTTTTTT
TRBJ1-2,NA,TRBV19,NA,CASSSVQGNYGYTF,TGTGCCAGTAGTTCCGTACAGGGTAACTATGGCTACACCTTC
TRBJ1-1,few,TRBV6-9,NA,CASSYRAHPRQNTEAFF,TGTGCCAGCAGTTATCGTGCCCATCCCCGACAGAACACTGAAGCTTTCTTT
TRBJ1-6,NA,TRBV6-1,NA,CASSEGSPLHF,TGTGCCAGCAGTGAAGGCTCACCCCTCCACTTT
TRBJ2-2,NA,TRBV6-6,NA,CASRPRRTGELFF,TGTGCCAGCAGGCCGAGAAGAACCGGGGAGCTGTTTTTT
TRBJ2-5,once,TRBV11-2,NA,CASSRQQETQYF,TGTGCCAGCAGCAGACAGCAAGAGACCCAGTACTTC
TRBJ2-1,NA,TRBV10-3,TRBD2,CAISERGGANEQFF,TGTGCCATCAGTGAACGCGGGGGGGCCAATGAGCAGTTCTTC
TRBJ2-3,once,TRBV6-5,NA,CASSYFGGGPTDTQYF,TGTGCCAGCAGTTACTTTGGCGGGGGCCCCACAGATACGCAGTATTTT
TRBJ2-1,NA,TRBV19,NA,CASSLWHRADNEQFF,TGTGCCAGTAGTCTTTGGCACAGGGCAGACAATGAGCAGTTCTTC
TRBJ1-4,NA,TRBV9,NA,CASSVRGSNEKLFF,TGTGCCAGCAGCGTACGTGGTTCTAATGAAAAACTGTTTTTT
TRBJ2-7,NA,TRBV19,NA,CASSSGAYEQYF,TGTGCCAGTAGTAGCGGGGCCTACGAGCAGTACTTC